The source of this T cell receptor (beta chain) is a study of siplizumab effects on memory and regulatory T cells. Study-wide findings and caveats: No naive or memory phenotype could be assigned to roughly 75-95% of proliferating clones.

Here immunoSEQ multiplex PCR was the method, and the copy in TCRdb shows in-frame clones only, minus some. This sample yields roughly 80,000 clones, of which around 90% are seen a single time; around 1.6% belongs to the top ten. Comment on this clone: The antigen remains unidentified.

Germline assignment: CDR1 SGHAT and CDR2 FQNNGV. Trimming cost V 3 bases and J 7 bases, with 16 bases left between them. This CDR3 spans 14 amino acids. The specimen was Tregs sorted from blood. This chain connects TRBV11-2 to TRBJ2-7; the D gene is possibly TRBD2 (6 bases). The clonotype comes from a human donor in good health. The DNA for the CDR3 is TGTGCCAGCAGCTTCTCGTCCAACCGGGGGGAGCAGTACTTC. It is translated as CASSFSSNRGEQYF.